The entry that follows covers one T cell receptor beta chain sequence. Its target is not known. This entry is derived from a study of cytomegalovirus exposure and HLA in healthy donors. Study findings and constraints: There were several of the most significant clusters that appeared linked to common viral pathogens in a later analysis.

Researchers ran the PCR with 60 Vbeta and 13 Jbeta primers. Sequencing used immunoSEQ multiplex PCR; TCRdb keeps in-frame clones, though not all of them. This table has 130,000 or so clones, roughly 70% appearing once. Germline loops: CDR1 SEHNR, CDR2 FQNEAQ (reference sequence). The CDR3 runs to 17 residues. Germline trimming cut 0 bases from V and 4 bases from J; bases unmatched to any gene: 9. This TCR was sampled from a man aged 40-50 years in good health and CMV-seropositive. The V and J genes are TRBV7-9 and TRBJ1-1; 9 bases are shared with TRBD1. Sequenced input: PBMCs. CDR3 in DNA: TGTGCCAGCAGCTTAGCCGGGACAGGGTTTTTCGGCACTGAAGCTTTCTTT. Protein product: CASSLAGTGFFGTEAFF.